Following are 16 T cell receptor beta chains from one sample sequenced in a study of technical replicates of blood from several donors. The method was immunoSEQ multiplex PCR; TCRdb's version includes in-frame clones alone and lacks a portion of them. The sample has approximately 89,000 clones; over 90% are singletons. What was sequenced was T cells isolated from PBMCs. These TCRs come from a human donor in good health.

DNA for the CDR3: TGTGCCTGGAGTAAGGGACAGCTGAACACTGAAGCTTTCTTT. This sequence encodes CAWSKGQLNTEAFF. The chain joins TRBV30 to TRBJ1-1; the match to TRBD1 covers 7 bases. Germline CDR1 and CDR2: GTSNPN and SVGIG (reference sequence). V was clipped by 2 bases and J by 0 bases; unmatched bases: 3. CDR3 length equals 14 residues.

The chain's CDR3 is CASSLGISYGYTF. CDR3 in DNA: TGTGCCAGCAGCTTAGGCATCAGCTATGGCTACACCTTC. This chain connects TRBV7-9 to TRBJ1-2; D is undetermined. This CDR3 is 13 amino acids long. V was trimmed by 1 base and J by 4 bases, leaving 7 bases between them. Germline CDR1 and CDR2: SEHNR and FQNEAQ (reference sequence).

This chain connects TRBV7-2 to TRBJ1-2; 7 nucleotides match TRBD1. The CDR3 runs 12 residues. The V gene's germline CDR1 is SGHTA and CDR2 FQGNSA. J lost 4 bases, V lost 6 bases, and 2 bases had no gene match. The chain's CDR3 is CASRGTVYGYTF. As DNA, the CDR3 is TGTGCCAGCAGGGGGACAGTCTATGGCTACACCTTC.

The rearrangement links TRBV30 to TRBJ1-3, with 7 bases that match TRBD1. CDR1 GTSNPN and CDR2 SVGIG come from the germline V gene (reference sequence). Unmatched junction bases numbered 4, after V lost 8 bases and J lost 0 bases. The CDR3 covers 13 residues. The CDR3 region is CARDSSSGNTIYF. CDR3 nucleotides: TGTGCCAGGGACAGTAGCTCTGGAAACACCATATATTTT.

The V gene is TRBV6-1, the J gene TRBJ2-7; weak D call: TRBD1 (5 bases). Germline V gene lookup returns CDR1 MNHNS and CDR2 SASEGT. The CDR3 runs 15 residues. Deletions cut 2 bases from V and 3 bases from J, with 14 bases between. CDR3 DNA sequence: TGTGCCAGCAGTGAACCGACAGCGACACACTACGAGCAGTACTTC. It is translated as CASSEPTATHYEQYF.

J is TRBJ2-7 and V is TRBV14; 7 bases fit TRBD2. J was trimmed by 5 bases and V by 4 bases; bases with no gene match: 14. This CDR3 spans 16 amino acids. CDR1 is SGHDN, CDR2 FVKESK, per germline. The CDR3 region is CASSLLAGAELNEQYF. The CDR3 DNA sequence: TGTGCCAGCAGCCTGCTGGCGGGAGCGGAATTAAACGAGCAGTACTTC.

This chain uses TRBV19 with TRBJ2-3, with D uncertain. This CDR3 region has 12 residues. Trimming pared 1 base from V and 5 bases from J, leaving 4 bases between. Germline CDR1 reads LNHDA; CDR2 reads SQIVND (reference sequence). The chain's CDR3 is CASSIGGDTQYF. The CDR3 bases are TGTGCCAGTAGTATAGGCGGAGATACGCAGTATTTT.

The rearrangement uses TRBV9 and TRBJ1-2; no clear D. The CDR3 totals 14 residues. Trimming stripped 3 bases from V and 0 bases from J, with 9 bases between. Germline CDR1 and CDR2: SGDLS and YYNGEE. The CDR3 is CASSGNAANYGYTF. Written as DNA, the CDR3 is TGTGCCAGCAGCGGCAACGCAGCTAACTATGGCTACACCTTC.

This rearrangement joins TRBV7-2 to TRBJ2-1; no firm D call. Germline V lookup: CDR1 SGHTA, CDR2 FQGNSA. Trimming removed 1 base at V and 0 bases at J, with 7 bases between. The CDR3 totals 15 residues. The CDR3 sequence is CASSLDSGSYNEQFF. The CDR3 nucleotides read TGTGCCAGCAGCTTAGACAGTGGCTCCTACAATGAGCAGTTCTTC.

V usage is TRBV7-8 and J usage is TRBJ2-2, with TRBD1 matching 8 bases. The CDR3 spans 17 residues. The germline CDR1 and CDR2 sequences are SGHVS and FQNEAQ. V dropped 5 bases and J dropped 5; count of bases not matched to a gene: 13. The CDR3 loop is CASSPGSGQGRTGELFF. CDR3 nucleotides: TGTGCCAGCAGCCCAGGAAGCGGACAGGGTAGAACCGGGGAGCTGTTTTTT. Together with reference TRBV7-8 and TRBJ2-2, the CDR3 gives the full variable domain: GAGVSQSPRYKVAKRGQDVALRCDPISGHVSLFWYQQALGQGPEFLTYFQNEAQLDKSGLPSDRFFAERPEGSVSTLKIQRTQQEDSAVYLCASSPGSGQGRTGELFFGEGSRLTVL.

V gene TRBV27 combines with J gene TRBJ1-1; D unclear. V was cut by 3 bases and J by 5 bases, with 10 bases left in between. Germline V lookup: CDR1 MNHEY, CDR2 SMNVEV (reference sequence). This CDR3 is 13 amino acids long. The CDR3 coding sequence is TGTGCCAGCAGTTTGTCAGTTATTACTGAAGCTTTCTTT. This gives the protein CASSLSVITEAFF.

The chain uses TRBV6-1 and TRBJ2-7; D is undetermined. V lost 7 bases to trimming and J lost 3 bases, with 10 bases between them. The CDR3 extends over 12 amino acids. Per germline, CDR1 MNHNS and CDR2 SASEGT. The CDR3 coding sequence is TGTGCCAGCATTGGCACCGTCTACGAGCAGTACTTC. Amino acids: CASIGTVYEQYF.

This chain uses TRBV27 with TRBJ2-7; TRBD1 is a possible D gene (5 bases). This CDR3 has 16 amino acids. Looked up from germline, CDR1 is MNHEY and CDR2 is SMNVEV (reference sequence). Trimming shortened V by 8 bases and J by 4 bases, and 24 bases separated the two germline ends. The CDR3, as DNA: TGTGCCAGCCTTGGTCCCCAGGGTTATGGTCGGTACGAGCAGTACTTC. It encodes CASLGPQGYGRYEQYF.

This clone turned up a few times. The chain recombines TRBV10-3 with TRBJ1-1, with D unclear. The CDR3 spans 12 residues. Germline values: CDR1 ENHRY, CDR2 SYGVKD. V was clipped by 0 bases and J by 8 bases, with 7 bases between them. In DNA form, the CDR3 reads TGTGCCATCAGTGAGTCGCGGGTGGAAGCTTTCTTT. This translates into CAISESRVEAFF.

The chain carries TRBV9 and TRBJ2-1; the match to TRBD2 covers 8 bases. Germline V gene lookup returns CDR1 SGDLS and CDR2 YYNGEE. J was trimmed by 7 bases and V by 5 bases; bases with no gene match: 14. The CDR3 extends over 16 amino acids. CDR3 protein: CASSLPGSGIGNEQFF. As DNA, the CDR3 is TGTGCCAGCAGTCTTCCGGGTAGCGGGATAGGGAATGAGCAGTTCTTC.

The chain couples TRBV18 to TRBJ1-2; D is possibly TRBD1 (5 bases). V gave up 6 bases and J gave up 8 bases, with 13 bases separating them. Germline V gene data show CDR1 as KGHSH and CDR2 as LQKENI. The CDR3 has 12 amino acids. The CDR3 DNA reads TGTGCCAGCTCGCCTGTGACAGACGGCTACACCTTC. It specifies CASSPVTDGYTF.